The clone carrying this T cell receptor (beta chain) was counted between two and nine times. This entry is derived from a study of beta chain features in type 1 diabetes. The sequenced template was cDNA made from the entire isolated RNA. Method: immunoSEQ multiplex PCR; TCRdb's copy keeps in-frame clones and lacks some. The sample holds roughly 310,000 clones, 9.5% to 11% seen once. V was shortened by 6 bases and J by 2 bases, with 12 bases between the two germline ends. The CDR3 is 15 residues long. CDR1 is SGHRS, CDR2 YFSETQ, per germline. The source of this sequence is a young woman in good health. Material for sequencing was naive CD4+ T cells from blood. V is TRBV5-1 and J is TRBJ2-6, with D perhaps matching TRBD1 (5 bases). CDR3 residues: CASMTQGPGANVLTF. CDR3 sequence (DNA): TGCGCCAGCATGACCCAGGGCCCTGGGGCCAACGTCCTGACTTTC.